This T cell receptor (beta chain) was found in a study of blood T cells in healthy people across ages (dated by TCRdb to the mid-2010s). Study-wide context: In model experiments, template switching captured roughly one uniquely barcoded TCR beta cDNA molecule for every two T cells. Using deep sequencing normalized with unique cDNA molecular identifiers, the study measured how TCR beta repertoire diversity changes with age. The donors were divided into four age groups: young (average about 16 years), middle-aged (around 41), aged (approximately 64) and long-lived (about 90). Donors of different ages were randomly distributed across sequencing lanes to avoid experimental bias. Two additional independent replicas of 1 million unique cDNA reads from the same blood draw were analyzed for two donors (one aged 18 to 30 and one aged 80 or older). Findings and caveats that apply to the study as a whole: The CMV infection status of donors was not known, potentially confounding age-related changes in expanded clonotypes. As age increased, observed TCR beta diversity per million T cells dropped in a roughly linear way, and a significant reduction was already evident by age 40. Compared with the aged group, more naive CD4+ T cells, fewer expanded clones and increased TCR diversity were shown by the long-lived group, suggesting age selection. Total diversity estimates from one million sequenced T cells were considered lower bounds and underestimates. Conclusive comparison of naive and antigen-experienced compartments was prevented by the profiling of bulk unsorted PBMCs. A strong correlation was found between observed TCR beta diversity and the percentage of naive T cells measured by flow cytometry.

Concerning this clonotype: Its recognized antigen is unknown. Base qualities are missing; no much larger clone stands one base away.

The protocol used for the library was 5' RACE. The sequencer listed for this sample is Illumina HiSeq 2500. A second PCR of roughly 7 to 12 cycles was run with a J-beta primer mix and a sample-barcoded 5' primer. A template-switch 5' adaptor carrying 12 random nucleotides introduced a unique molecular identifier onto each TCR beta cDNA molecule. Each sample yielded at least 3 million CDR3-containing paired-end reads. All of the RNA was converted into first-strand cDNA using the Mint cDNA synthesis kit, with a TRBC-specific oligonucleotide serving as the primer. Following uracil-DNA glycosylase treatment, all cDNA underwent a first 18-cycle PCR with the universal primers M1SS and BC2_uni_R. The study's processing was this. For normalization, 1 million high-quality reads were randomly selected from each sample, with every read carrying a distinct molecular identifier. Instead of being binned into consensus sequences, reads that shared molecular identifiers were thrown out. CDR3 identification, clonotype clustering and error correction used MiTCR with a Q25 quality threshold and the strictest error-elimination algorithm. Lower-bound total TCR beta diversity was estimated with a nonparametric unseen species model using Euler transformation. The public reads were quality trimmed at Q25 with fastp and then assembled into clones with MiXCR by TCRdb, keeping productive beta chains. Records with the same CDR3 protein are collapsed into one entry carrying the most frequent genes and DNA. What appears here as the V and J calls and clone size reflects TCRdb's work, not the paper's. The sample yields 1.4 million or so distinct CDR3 sequences; approximately 39% were counted once. The ten largest clonotypes hold approximately 4% of the sample.

The donors were about 40 Caucasian individuals from Russia, aged roughly 6 to 100 years, who were systemically healthy. Roughly 9 milliliters of peripheral blood were drawn from each donor into EDTA-treated Vacutainer tubes. PBMCs were isolated by Ficoll-Paque density-gradient centrifugation, with at least 6 million obtained per sample. Trizol reagent was used to extract total RNA from the PBMCs, yielding at least 6 micrograms per sample. The percentages of naive CD45RAhigh/CD27high T cells were determined by flow cytometry on a PBMC aliquot from every donor. Including the terminal cysteine and phenylalanine, the CDR3 comprises 15 residues. Of all the DNA, just the CDR3 is kept, 45 bases in frame from base 1. CDR1 MDHEN and CDR2 SYDVKM were looked up in the germline V gene. V gives up 5 bases and J gives up 10 bases, and the segment between their germline ends measures 23 bases.

Sequencing used blood. The chain uses TRBV28 and TRBJ1-2; a weak D assignment points to TRBD1 (6 bases agree). The source is a woman aged 18-30 years in good health. The bases are TGTGCCAGCAGTCCAGCGGGGACACCCTCCCTATACTACACCTTC. It specifies CASSPAGTPSLYYTF.